This T cell receptor (beta chain) came from a study of blood T cell repertoires in COVID-19. TCRdb's copy holds only in-frame clones and misses some; the assay was immunoSEQ multiplex PCR. The table lists around 210,000 clones, roughly 85% of them singletons. CDR3 length: 13 residues. The germline CDR1 and CDR2 sequences are SGHTA and FQGTGA. V dropped 4 bases and J dropped 5 bases, with 11 bases sitting between them. Those enrolled in Seattle joined during active infection and were followed longitudinally afterward. This TCR was recovered from a man aged 45-65 years with COVID-19, enrolled during active disease. Sequences were obtained from peripheral blood. The gene calls are TRBV7-3 and TRBJ2-5; weak D call: TRBD1 (6 bases). CDR3 DNA sequence: TGTGCCAGCAGCTCCACAGGGTCGGAGACCCAGTACTTC. Its translation is CASSSTGSETQYF. The variable domain in full, with the rest retrieved from reference TRBV7-3 and TRBJ2-5, is GAGVSQTPSNKVTEKGKYVELRCDPISGHTALYWYRQSLGQGPEFLIYFQGTGAADDSGLPNDRFFAVRPEGSVSTLKIQRTERGDSAVYLCASSSTGSETQYFGPGTRLLVL.